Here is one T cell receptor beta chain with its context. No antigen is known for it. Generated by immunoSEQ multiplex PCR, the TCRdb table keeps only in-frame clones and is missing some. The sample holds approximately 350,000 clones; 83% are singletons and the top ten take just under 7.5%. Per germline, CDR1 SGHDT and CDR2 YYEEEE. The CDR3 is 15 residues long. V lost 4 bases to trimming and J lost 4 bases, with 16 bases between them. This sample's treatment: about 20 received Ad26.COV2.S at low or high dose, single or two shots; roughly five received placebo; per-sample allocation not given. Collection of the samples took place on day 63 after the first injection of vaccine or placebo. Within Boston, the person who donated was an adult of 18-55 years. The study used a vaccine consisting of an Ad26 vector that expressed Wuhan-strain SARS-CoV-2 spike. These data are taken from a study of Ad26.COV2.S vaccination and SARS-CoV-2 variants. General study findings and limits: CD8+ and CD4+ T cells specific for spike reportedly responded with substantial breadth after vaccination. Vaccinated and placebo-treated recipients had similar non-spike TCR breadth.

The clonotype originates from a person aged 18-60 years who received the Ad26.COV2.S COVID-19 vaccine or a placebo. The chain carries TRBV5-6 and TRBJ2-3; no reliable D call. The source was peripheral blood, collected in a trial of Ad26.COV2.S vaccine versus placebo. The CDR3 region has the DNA TGTGCCAGCAGCCCTGACTTTAAGCCTCCAGATACGCAGTATTTT. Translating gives CASSPDFKPPDTQYF.